One and the same sample provided the 30 T cell receptor beta chains below, sequenced in a study of CD8 T cells in Susac syndrome (dated by TCRdb to between 2018 and 2021). The library was prepared using the immunoSEQ multiplex PCR assay. RNA was extracted using the RNeasy kit, and about 0.45 to 1 ug of the RNA was reverse transcribed with random hexamers. Starting from the raw public reads, TCRdb applied fastp trimming at Q25, assembled clones with MiXCR and retained in-frame beta chains. Here each entry gathers all rows of one CDR3 protein and keeps the most common genes and DNA. The sample table records 210,000 or so distinct CDR3 sequences; about 94% of these occur just once. In total, the top ten clones hold over 0.1% of the sample. Sequenced sample: CD8+ T cells from PBMCs. The receptors stem from a human donor with multiple sclerosis.

This clonotype was observed once. This rearrangement joins TRBV29-1 to TRBJ2-1, with 7 bases identical to TRBD2. The CDR3 consists of 14 residues. V lost 1 base to trimming and J lost 4 bases; unmatched junction nucleotides: 4. Germline assignment: CDR1 SQVTM and CDR2 ANQGSEA. The CDR3 DNA reads TGCAGCGTTGAAGGGACTAGATCGTACAATGAGCAGTTCTTC. Translation gives CSVEGTRSYNEQFF.

This chain uses TRBV30 with TRBJ2-1; a weak D match, TRBD2 (5 bases). Trimming cost V 4 bases and J 3 bases, with 22 bases left between them. In germline, CDR1 is GTSNPN, CDR2 SVGIG (reference sequence). The CDR3 totals 17 residues. The CDR3 nucleotides read TGTGCCTGGAATGACCTTGGGTTTTCGGGGAGCTACAATGAGCAGTTCTTC. This codes for CAWNDLGFSGSYNEQFF.

This sequence joins TRBV6-6 and TRBJ1-1, with a tentative D call TRBD1 (6 bases). The germline V and J ends were trimmed by 11 bases and 0 bases, with 13 bases remaining between them. The CDR3 extends over 13 amino acids. Germline-derived CDR1 and CDR2 are MNHNY and SVGAGI (reference sequence). Written as DNA, the CDR3 is TGTGCCGGCAACAGGGACATGAACACTGAAGCTTTCTTT. Residues: CAGNRDMNTEAFF.

The chain recombines TRBV20-1 with TRBJ2-3; D could derive from TRBD1 or TRBD2 (5 bases each). CDR1 DFQATT and CDR2 SNEGSKA come from the germline V gene (reference sequence). V lost 5 bases and J lost 4, with 19 bases in between. This CDR3 is 15 amino acids long. The CDR3 spells CSALLGDRGPDTQYF. The CDR3 nucleotides read TGCAGTGCTCTTCTGGGGGACCGCGGACCAGATACGCAGTATTTT.

V usage is TRBV2 and J usage is TRBJ2-1, with a weak D call TRBD2 (6 bases). Per the germline V gene, CDR1 is SNHLY and CDR2 is FYNNEI. Trimming cost V 10 bases and J 5 bases, with 12 bases left between them. The CDR3 consists of 12 residues. In DNA form, the CDR3 reads TGTGCCACCCAAGGAGGGAACAATGAGCAGTTCTTC. It is translated as CATQGGNNEQFF.

The V gene is TRBV4-3, the J gene TRBJ2-5; no reliable D call. CDR1 and CDR2 from the germline V gene are LGHNA and YSLEER. The CDR3 length is 13 residues. V lost 0 bases to trimming and J lost 2 bases, with 4 bases between them. CDR3 DNA sequence: TGCGCCAGCAGCCAAGATACGCAAGAGACCCAGTACTTC. It yields the protein CASSQDTQETQYF.

The chain couples TRBV2 to TRBJ2-7, with D uncertain. V shed 4 bases and J shed 4 bases, with 8 bases lying between them. Germline V gene data show CDR1 as SNHLY and CDR2 as FYNNEI. The CDR3 is made up of 12 amino acids. The CDR3 region has the DNA TGTGCCAGCAGTGCCAGAGTTTACGAGCAGTACTTC. The encoded protein is CASSARVYEQYF.

The rearrangement joins TRBV2 to TRBJ2-2; D is perhaps TRBD2 (6 bases). Per germline, CDR1 SNHLY and CDR2 FYNNEI. The CDR3 runs to 14 residues. Between the trimmed V and J ends, which lost 6 bases and 6 bases, there was a span of 14 bases. The CDR3: CASRRGGGAGELFF. For the CDR3, the DNA is TGTGCCAGCAGGAGAGGAGGCGGGGCCGGGGAGCTGTTTTTT.

This chain connects TRBV6-1 to TRBJ1-5, with D maybe TRBD1 (6 bases). V was clipped by 6 bases and J by 10 bases, with 10 bases between them. CDR1 and CDR2 from the germline V gene are MNHNS and SASEGT. The CDR3 contains 11 residues. The CDR3 is CASRQGAPQHF. CDR3 bases: TGTGCCAGCAGACAGGGAGCCCCCCAGCATTTT.

The chain uses TRBV5-4 and TRBJ2-3; D call uncertain. Germline lookup yields CDR1 SGHNT and CDR2 YYREEE (reference sequence). Between the trimmed V and J ends, which lost 0 bases and 1 base, there was a span of 15 bases. The CDR3 totals 17 residues. CDR3 nucleotide sequence: TGTGCCAGCAGCTTGGGGGGTAGGAGTAGGGGCACAGATACGCAGTATTTT. Amino acids: CASSLGGRSRGTDTQYF.

The rearrangement joins TRBV30 to TRBJ2-7; a possible D gene is TRBD2 (7 bases). Germline CDR1 is GTSNPN and CDR2 is SVGIG (reference sequence). The CDR3 runs to 14 residues. V was clipped by 2 bases and J by 0 bases, with 11 bases between them. The DNA of the CDR3 is TGTGCCTGGAGTCGGGGGGCGAGCTCCTACGAGCAGTACTTC. This sequence encodes CAWSRGASSYEQYF.

The V call is TRBV11-3, the J call TRBJ2-1; 12 nucleotides match TRBD2. Germline V gene data show CDR1 as SGHNT and CDR2 as YENEEA. This CDR3 has 16 amino acids. V lost 4 bases and J lost 5; bases outside the gene matches: 6. The CDR3 sequence: CASSSRTSGAHNEQFF. The CDR3 DNA reads as TGTGCCAGCAGCTCCCGGACTAGCGGGGCCCACAATGAGCAGTTCTTC.

The chain carries TRBV9 and TRBJ1-3; D remains ambiguous. From germline, CDR1 is SGDLS and CDR2 YYNGEE. The CDR3 has 16 residues. Trimming removed 3 bases at V and 0 bases at J, with 13 bases between. CDR3 DNA: TGTGCCAGCAGCGGCGAGGACCGAATCTCTGGAAACACCATATATTTT. Protein product: CASSGEDRISGNTIYF.

This clonotype was recorded once. J is TRBJ1-2 and V is TRBV7-9, with TRBD1 as a possible D gene (6 bases). The ends were cut back, 5 bases at V and 12 bases at J, with 13 bases in the middle. CDR3 size: 11 residues. Germline V gene data show CDR1 as SEHNR and CDR2 as FQNEAQ (reference sequence). The CDR3 DNA sequence: TGTGCCAGCAGCAAAGGGGGGCAAAACACCTTC. It yields the protein CASSKGGQNTF.

The V call is TRBV13, the J call TRBJ2-7; 10 bases fit TRBD2. Trimming at V came to 5 bases and at J to 3 bases, leaving 10 bases not matched to a gene. The CDR3 consists of 16 residues. Germline V gives CDR1 PRHDT, CDR2 FYEKMQ (reference sequence). Here the CDR3 reads CASSHRWTSGNYEQYF. CDR3 nucleotide sequence: TGTGCCAGCAGCCACAGGTGGACTAGCGGAAACTACGAGCAGTACTTC. Full variable domain (outside the CDR3, taken from reference TRBV13 and TRBJ2-7): AAGVIQSPRHLIKEKRETATLKCYPIPRHDTVYWYQQGPGQDPQFLISFYEKMQSDKGSIPDRFSAQQFSDYHSELNMSSLELGDSALYFCASSHRWTSGNYEQYFGPGTRLTVT.

The CDR3 region is CASSLTGALLNYGYTF. CDR3 nucleotides: TGTGCCAGCAGCTTGACAGGGGCCCTACTTAACTATGGCTACACCTTC. The chain couples TRBV5-6 to TRBJ1-2; TRBD1 matches 7 bases. Germline V gene lookup returns CDR1 SGHDT and CDR2 YYEEEE. The CDR3 covers 16 residues. The junction had 7 bases not matched to a gene; V was cut back by 1 base and J by 1 base.

The chain couples TRBV4-3 to TRBJ2-3, with unresolved D. V was pared by 2 bases and J by 2 bases, with 14 bases between. The CDR3 is made up of 16 amino acids. Germline CDR1 LGHNA, CDR2 YSLEER. The CDR3 nucleotides are TGCGCCAGCAGCCAACTTATTGGGGTTTCCACAGATACGCAGTATTTT. Its translation is CASSQLIGVSTDTQYF.

This chain connects TRBV13 to TRBJ1-1, with D uncertain. The ends were cut back, 5 bases at V and 5 bases at J, with 15 bases in the middle. The germline gives CDR1 PRHDT, CDR2 FYEKMQ (reference sequence). The CDR3 contains 14 residues. CDR3 in DNA: TGTGCCAGCAGCCGAATTGGCACAAGGACTGAAGCTTTCTTT. It translates to CASSRIGTRTEAFF.

This clonotype has more than one count but fewer than ten. The rearrangement uses TRBV4-3 and TRBJ2-7, with 7 bases lining up with TRBD1. The CDR3 has 17 amino acids. Unmatched junction bases numbered 9, after V lost 0 bases and J lost 1 base. The V gene's germline CDR1 is LGHNA and CDR2 YSLEER. The CDR3 coding sequence is TGCGCCAGCAGCCAAGACCGCACCGGGACAGTGTCCTACGAGCAGTACTTC. The encoded protein is CASSQDRTGTVSYEQYF.

The rearrangement uses TRBV7-9 and TRBJ2-2; 7 nucleotides agree with TRBD1. Germline lookup yields CDR1 SEHNR and CDR2 FQNEAQ (reference sequence). V lost 3 bases to trimming and J lost 5 bases; unmatched junction nucleotides: 3. The CDR3 sequence is 14 residues long. This chain's CDR3 is CASSFPGGTGELFF. The CDR3 region has the DNA TGTGCCAGCAGCTTCCCAGGGGGAACCGGGGAGCTGTTTTTT.

The chain uses TRBV7-8 and TRBJ2-3, with D possibly being TRBD2 (5 bases). The CDR3 is made up of 15 amino acids. Germline V gene data show CDR1 as SGHVS and CDR2 as FQNEAQ. Trimming cost V 7 bases and J 0 bases, with 14 bases left between them. As DNA, the CDR3 is TGTGCCAGCACCCAAGGATGGACTAGCACAGATACGCAGTATTTT. Encoded protein: CASTQGWTSTDTQYF.

The CDR3 region is CASSSRETPDTQYF. CDR3 coding DNA: TGTGCCAGCAGTAGCCGGGAGACTCCCGATACGCAGTATTTT. This rearrangement joins TRBV6-5 to TRBJ2-3; maybe TRBD2 (6 bases). The CDR3 consists of 14 residues. V was trimmed by 5 bases and J by 6 bases, leaving 15 bases between them. Germline V CDR1 and CDR2: MNHEY, SVGAGI.

The chain has TRBV7-9 and TRBJ2-1, with TRBD2 matching 8 bases. V was pared by 2 bases and J by 12 bases, with 12 bases of the junction left unmatched. CDR1 and CDR2 (germline): SEHNR, FQNEAQ (reference sequence). This CDR3 is 15 amino acids long. CDR3 sequence reads: CASSLSGGRPPAQFF. CDR3 nucleotide sequence: TGTGCCAGCAGCTTAAGTGGCGGGAGGCCCCCCGCGCAGTTCTTC.

V usage is TRBV5-1 and J usage is TRBJ2-7, with D maybe TRBD1 (6 bases). The V gene lost 4 bases and the J gene lost 6 bases, with 11 bases spanning the gap. There are 12 residues in the CDR3. Germline CDR1 reads SGHRS; CDR2 reads YFSETQ. CDR3 loop: CASSVTGLEQYF. Written as DNA, the CDR3 is TGCGCCAGCAGCGTCACAGGGCTCGAGCAGTACTTC.

The chain uses TRBV11-2 and TRBJ1-4; 11 bases map to TRBD1. Germline-derived CDR1 and CDR2 are SGHAT and FQNNGV. The J segment lost 6 bases and the V segment lost 1 base, leaving 4 bases of the junction unmatched. This CDR3 spans 16 amino acids. The CDR3 DNA follows: TGTGCCAGCAGCTTAGGGACAGGGGGCAGGCATGAAAAACTGTTTTTT. Translation: CASSLGTGGRHEKLFF.

The chain joins TRBV6-5 to TRBJ1-2; no clear D. Trimming cost V 0 bases and J 2 bases, with 10 bases left between them. CDR3 length: 15 amino acids. CDR1 is MNHEY, CDR2 SVGAGI, per germline. For the CDR3, the DNA is TGTGCCAGCAGTTACTCGTCGGTACGGAACTATGGCTACACCTTC. Translating it yields CASSYSSVRNYGYTF.

The rearrangement links TRBV2 to TRBJ2-7; D unclear. CDR3 size: 13 residues. Germline lookup yields CDR1 SNHLY and CDR2 FYNNEI. Trimming pared 4 bases from V and 2 bases from J, leaving 9 bases between. The CDR3 sequence is CASSGLVTYEQYF. The CDR3 region has the DNA TGTGCCAGCAGTGGCCTAGTTACCTACGAGCAGTACTTC.

V and J are TRBV7-6 and TRBJ2-7; 7 bases fit TRBD2. The germline V gene has CDR1 SGHVS and CDR2 FNYEAQ. Germline trimming cut 1 base from V and 4 bases from J; bases unmatched to any gene: 10. The CDR3 totals 16 residues. DNA of the CDR3: TGTGCCAGCAGCTTAGTTGAGTCTAGCGGATTATACGAGCAGTACTTC. It is translated as CASSLVESSGLYEQYF.

This chain connects TRBV12-3 or TRBV12-4 to TRBJ2-7; no firm D call. The CDR3 covers 12 residues. Trimming cost V 4 bases and J 3 bases, with 7 bases left between them. CDR3 protein: CASSSDGYEQYF. The CDR3 DNA follows: TGTGCCAGCAGTTCGGACGGCTACGAGCAGTACTTC.

The chain combines TRBV6-6 with TRBJ1-1; tentatively, D is TRBD1 (5 bases). Trimming shortened V by 2 bases and J by 4 bases, and 14 bases separated the two germline ends. The length of the CDR3 is 15 residues. Germline lookup yields CDR1 MNHNY and CDR2 SVGAGI (reference sequence). CDR3 bases: TGTGCCAGCAGTTACGTAGGGGTTAGAGTCACTGAAGCTTTCTTT. Translation gives CASSYVGVRVTEAFF.